The entry below describes one TCR beta chain. Its antigen is unknown. This entry belongs to a study of shared clonotypes between healthy human individuals. Study in general: Each donor's CD4 naive and CD4 memory cells filled three plates apiece, CD8 naive two, and CD8 memory one.

The CDR3 contains 14 residues. The V gene lost 0 bases and the J gene lost 6 bases, with 13 bases spanning the gap. Germline CDR1 reads SGHDT; CDR2 reads YYEEEE. In the naive CD8 group, cells lacked CD45RO and were positively selected for CCR7, so terminally differentiated effector memory CD45RA+ cells were left out. Overall study results and limits: It was observed that roughly 4.8% of naive CD4 clonotypes were shared across a few donors. Among donors, sharing of clonotypes was expected to be affected by sequencing depth.

The table came from immunoSEQ multiplex PCR; TCRdb's copy has only in-frame clones and leaves some out. The sample gives millions of clones, approximately 94% of which show up once; 0.85% to 1.3% is in the top ten. This TCR came from a young man in good health. This rearrangement joins TRBV5-6 to TRBJ2-7, with D tentatively TRBD1 or TRBD2 (6 bases each). Specimen: naive CD8+ T cells sorted from blood. CDR3 nucleotides: TGTGCCAGCAGCTTGGGTAGGGGGGTCCTCGAGCAGTACTTC. Translation: CASSLGRGVLEQYF.